This T cell receptor beta chain was sequenced for a study of cytomegalovirus exposure and HLA in healthy donors. Notes on the study in general: Many donors carried some public TCRs, although rarity characterized most TCR sequences. 150 to 200 TCR beta chains were listed as cytomegalovirus-associated.

V was trimmed by 4 bases and J by 2 bases, leaving 8 bases between them. The CDR3 has 13 amino acids. The V gene's germline CDR1 is SEHNR and CDR2 FQNEAQ (reference sequence). PCR amplification relied on 60 Vbeta primers (plus 13 Jbeta primers). The data were produced by immunoSEQ multiplex PCR, yet TCRdb's version contains in-frame clones alone and is incomplete. This table holds around 160,000 clones, roughly 79% found once. In the case of this clone: What it binds is not known.

The TCR was taken from a middle-aged woman in good health and CMV-seropositive. The genes are TRBV7-9 and TRBJ1-2, with no clear D. The source material was PBMCs. This CDR3 is CASSSARNYGYTF. The CDR3 nucleotides are TGTGCCAGCAGCTCAGCACGGAACTATGGCTACACCTTC.